The 8 T cell receptor beta chains reported below all come from one sample, sequenced in a study of cytomegalovirus exposure and HLA in healthy donors. The PCR ran on 60 Vbeta and 13 Jbeta primers. TCRdb's copy holds only in-frame clones and misses some; the assay was immunoSEQ multiplex PCR. This table holds about 110,000 clones, roughly 85% found once. Sequenced material: PBMCs. The receptors were gathered from a woman aged 40 to 49 in good health and CMV-seronegative.

The chain has TRBV19 and TRBJ1-1; D remains unclear. The CDR3 extends over 14 amino acids. Germline V lookup: CDR1 LNHDA, CDR2 SQIVND (reference sequence). Trimming took off 6 bases at V and 5 bases at J, with 16 bases between the two ends. Here the CDR3 reads CASRPQPSVTEAFF. CDR3 in DNA: TGTGCCAGTAGACCTCAACCGTCGGTAACTGAAGCTTTCTTT.

The CDR3 DNA reads TGTGCCAGCAGTTATAAGGGAGTCTATGGCTACACCTTC. As protein: CASSYKGVYGYTF. This chain joins TRBV6-5 and TRBJ1-2, with D hard to call. The germline V and J ends were trimmed by 3 bases and 4 bases, with 9 bases remaining between them. The V gene's germline CDR1 is MNHEY and CDR2 SVGAGI. CDR3 size: 13 residues.

V gene TRBV7-2 combines with J gene TRBJ2-7; D perhaps matches TRBD2 (5 bases). This CDR3 has 15 amino acids. Trimming removed 2 bases at V and 6 bases at J, with 17 bases between. Germline values: CDR1 SGHTA, CDR2 FQGNSA. The CDR3 region has the DNA TGTGCCAGCAGCTTAAGCGGAGACGGCTACTCCGAGCAGTACTTC. Protein sequence: CASSLSGDGYSEQYF. Based on the CDR3 plus reference TRBV7-2 and TRBJ2-7, the full variable domain is GAGVSQSPSNKVTEKGKDVELRCDPISGHTALYWYRQSLGQGLEFLIYFQGNSAPDKSGLPSDRFSAERTGGSVSTLTIQRTQQEDSAVYLCASSLSGDGYSEQYFGPGTRLTVT.

This sequence joins TRBV28 and TRBJ1-5, with D possibly matching TRBD1 (6 bases). V lost 6 bases to trimming and J lost 0 bases, with 15 bases between them. This CDR3 region has 16 residues. CDR1 is MDHEN, CDR2 SYDVKM, per germline. The CDR3 is CASRPKDRFSNQPQHF. DNA for the CDR3: TGTGCCAGCAGACCCAAGGACAGATTTAGCAATCAGCCCCAGCATTTT.

A single count supports this clone. The J gene is TRBJ1-5, the V gene TRBV7-9; unclear D gene. The CDR3 covers 12 residues. The germline V and J ends were trimmed by 3 bases and 7 bases, with 7 bases remaining between them. Germline CDR1 and CDR2: SEHNR and FQNEAQ (reference sequence). This chain's CDR3 is CASSFSTQPQHF. CDR3 coding DNA: TGTGCCAGCAGCTTTAGTACCCAGCCCCAGCATTTT.

J is TRBJ1-5 and V is TRBV7-8; D uncertain. The germline V and J ends were trimmed by 2 bases and 4 bases, with 24 bases remaining between them. The CDR3 is 19 amino acids. Looked up from germline, CDR1 is SGHVS and CDR2 is FQNEAQ. Here the CDR3 DNA reads TGTGCCAGCAGCTTATCAAGGTCCTATTTGACTGTAGGTAATCAGCCCCAGCATTTT. Translation: CASSLSRSYLTVGNQPQHF.

The chain uses TRBV7-9 and TRBJ2-1; a weak D match, TRBD2 (5 bases). V was trimmed by 8 bases and J by 3 bases, leaving 11 bases between them. Germline V CDR1 and CDR2: SEHNR, FQNEAQ (reference sequence). The CDR3 loop spans 13 amino acids. CDR3 nucleotide sequence: TGTGCCAGCGGAGGTGGCCGCTACAATGAGCAGTTCTTC. Translated: CASGGGRYNEQFF.

V gene TRBV7-2 combines with J gene TRBJ1-6; D is uncertain. V lost 2 bases and J 0 bases, leaving 5 bases between the germline ends. The CDR3 loop spans 15 amino acids. The germline V gene encodes CDR1 SGHTA and CDR2 FQGNSA. This CDR3 is CASSLRSSYNSPLHF. Here the CDR3 DNA reads TGTGCCAGCAGCTTAAGGAGCTCCTATAATTCACCCCTCCACTTT. The full variable domain, in which reference TRBV7-2 and TRBJ1-6 provide the parts outside the CDR3, is GAGVSQSPSNKVTEKGKDVELRCDPISGHTALYWYRQSLGQGLEFLIYFQGNSAPDKSGLPSDRFSAERTGGSVSTLTIQRTQQEDSAVYLCASSLRSSYNSPLHFGNGTRLTVT.